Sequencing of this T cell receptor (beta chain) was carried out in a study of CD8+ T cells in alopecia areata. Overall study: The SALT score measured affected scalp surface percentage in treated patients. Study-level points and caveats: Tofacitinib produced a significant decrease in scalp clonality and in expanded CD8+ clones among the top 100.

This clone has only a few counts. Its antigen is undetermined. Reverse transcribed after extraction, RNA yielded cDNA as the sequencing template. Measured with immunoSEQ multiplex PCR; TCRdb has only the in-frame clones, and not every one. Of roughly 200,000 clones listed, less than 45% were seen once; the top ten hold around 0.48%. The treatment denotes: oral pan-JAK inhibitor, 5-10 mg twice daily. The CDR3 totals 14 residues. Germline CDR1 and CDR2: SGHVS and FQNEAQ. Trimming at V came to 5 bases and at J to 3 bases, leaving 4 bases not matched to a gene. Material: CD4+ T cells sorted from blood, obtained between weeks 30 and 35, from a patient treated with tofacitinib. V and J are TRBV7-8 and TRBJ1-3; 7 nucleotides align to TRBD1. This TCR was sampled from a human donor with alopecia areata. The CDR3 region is CASSIRGSGNTIYF. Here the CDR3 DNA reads TGTGCCAGCAGCATCAGGGGGAGTGGAAACACCATATATTTT.